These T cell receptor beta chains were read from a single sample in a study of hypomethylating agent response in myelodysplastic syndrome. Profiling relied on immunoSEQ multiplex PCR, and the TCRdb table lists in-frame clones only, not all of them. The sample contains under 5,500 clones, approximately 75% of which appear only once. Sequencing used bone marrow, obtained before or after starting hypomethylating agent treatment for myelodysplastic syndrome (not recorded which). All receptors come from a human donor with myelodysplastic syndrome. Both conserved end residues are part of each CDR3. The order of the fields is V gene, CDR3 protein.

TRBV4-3,CASSQAGTGASNYGYTF
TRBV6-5,CASSYSPSYEQYF
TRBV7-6,CASSPGTGKFSNTEAFF
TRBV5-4,CASSFGQGDNGYTF
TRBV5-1,CASSSGLAGDPYEQYF
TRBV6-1,CAFSGSNSYEQYF
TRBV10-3,CAVPGEAGELFF
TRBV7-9,CASSSRQGVGVLNEQFF
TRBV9,CATAGTANTGELFF
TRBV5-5,CASSVGLQTPLNTGELFF